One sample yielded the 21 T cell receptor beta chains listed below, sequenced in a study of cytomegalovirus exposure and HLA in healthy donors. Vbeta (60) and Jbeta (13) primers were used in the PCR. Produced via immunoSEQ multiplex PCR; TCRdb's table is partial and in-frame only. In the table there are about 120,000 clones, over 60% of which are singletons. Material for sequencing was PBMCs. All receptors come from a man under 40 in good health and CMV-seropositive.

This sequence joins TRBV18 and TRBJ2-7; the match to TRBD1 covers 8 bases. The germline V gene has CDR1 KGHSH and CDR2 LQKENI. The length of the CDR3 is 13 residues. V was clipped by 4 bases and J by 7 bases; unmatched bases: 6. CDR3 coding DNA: TGTGCCAGCTCACTTCGGACAGGGACTGAGCAGTACTTC. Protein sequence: CASSLRTGTEQYF.

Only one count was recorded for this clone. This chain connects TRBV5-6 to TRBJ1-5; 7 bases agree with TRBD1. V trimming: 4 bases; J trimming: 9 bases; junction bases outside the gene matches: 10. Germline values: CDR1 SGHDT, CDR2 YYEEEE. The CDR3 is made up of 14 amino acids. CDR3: CASSRQGGGGPQHF. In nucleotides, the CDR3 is TGTGCCAGCAGCCGACAGGGCGGAGGAGGGCCCCAGCATTTT. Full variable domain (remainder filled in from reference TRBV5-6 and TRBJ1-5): DAGVTQSPTHLIKTRGQQVTLRCSPKSGHDTVSWYQQALGQGPQFIFQYYEEEERQRGNFPDRFSGHQFPNYSSELNVNALLLGDSALYLCASSRQGGGGPQHFGDGTRLSIL.

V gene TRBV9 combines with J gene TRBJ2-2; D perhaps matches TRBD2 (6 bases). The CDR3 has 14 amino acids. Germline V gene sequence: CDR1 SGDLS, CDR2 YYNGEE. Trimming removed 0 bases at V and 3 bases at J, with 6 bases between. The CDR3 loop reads CASSVGGDTGELFF. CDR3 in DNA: TGTGCCAGCAGCGTAGGCGGGGACACCGGGGAGCTGTTTTTT.

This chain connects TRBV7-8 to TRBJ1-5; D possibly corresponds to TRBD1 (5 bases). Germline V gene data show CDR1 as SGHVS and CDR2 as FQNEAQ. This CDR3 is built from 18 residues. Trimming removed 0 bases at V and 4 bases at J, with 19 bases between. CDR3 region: CASSLARYGPAGNQPQHF. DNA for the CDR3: TGTGCCAGCAGCTTAGCGCGATATGGCCCTGCAGGGAATCAGCCCCAGCATTTT.

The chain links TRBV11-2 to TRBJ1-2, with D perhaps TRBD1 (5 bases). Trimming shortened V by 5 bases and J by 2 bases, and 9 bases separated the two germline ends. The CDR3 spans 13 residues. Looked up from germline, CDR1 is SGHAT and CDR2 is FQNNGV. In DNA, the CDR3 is TGTGCCAGCAGCCCAGGGCTGAACTATGGCTACACCTTC. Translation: CASSPGLNYGYTF.

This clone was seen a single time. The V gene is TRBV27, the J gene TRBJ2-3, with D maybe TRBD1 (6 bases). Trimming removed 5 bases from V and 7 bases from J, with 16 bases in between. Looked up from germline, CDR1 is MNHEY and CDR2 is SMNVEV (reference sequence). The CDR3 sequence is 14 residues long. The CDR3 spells CASSPARGSHTQYF. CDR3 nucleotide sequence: TGTGCCAGCAGTCCCGCGAGGGGGTCCCATACGCAGTATTTT.

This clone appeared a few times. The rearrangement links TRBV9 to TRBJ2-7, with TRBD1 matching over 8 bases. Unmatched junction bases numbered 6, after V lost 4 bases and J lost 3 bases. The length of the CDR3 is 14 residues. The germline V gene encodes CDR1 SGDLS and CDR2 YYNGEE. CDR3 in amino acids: CASSPWTGNYEQYF. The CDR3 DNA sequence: TGTGCCAGCAGCCCTTGGACAGGGAACTACGAGCAGTACTTC.

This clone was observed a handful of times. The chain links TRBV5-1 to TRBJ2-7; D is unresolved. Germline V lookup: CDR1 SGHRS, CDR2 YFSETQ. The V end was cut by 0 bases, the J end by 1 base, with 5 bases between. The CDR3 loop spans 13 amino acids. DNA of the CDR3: TGCGCCAGCAGCTTGGAACAGTCCTACGAGCAGTACTTC. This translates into CASSLEQSYEQYF.

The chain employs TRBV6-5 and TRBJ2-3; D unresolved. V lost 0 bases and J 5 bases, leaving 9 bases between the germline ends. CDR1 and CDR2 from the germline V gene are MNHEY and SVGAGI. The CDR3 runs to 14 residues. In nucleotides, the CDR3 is TGTGCCAGCAGTTACTCGCTACTTCAAGATACGCAGTATTTT. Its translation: CASSYSLLQDTQYF.

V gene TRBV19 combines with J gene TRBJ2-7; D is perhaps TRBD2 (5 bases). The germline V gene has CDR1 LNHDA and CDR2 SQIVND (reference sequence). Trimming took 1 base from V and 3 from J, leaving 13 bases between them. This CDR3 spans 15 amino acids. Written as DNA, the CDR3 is TGTGCCAGTAGTATAGGGAGAGGGCTCAACTACGAGCAGTACTTC. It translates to CASSIGRGLNYEQYF.

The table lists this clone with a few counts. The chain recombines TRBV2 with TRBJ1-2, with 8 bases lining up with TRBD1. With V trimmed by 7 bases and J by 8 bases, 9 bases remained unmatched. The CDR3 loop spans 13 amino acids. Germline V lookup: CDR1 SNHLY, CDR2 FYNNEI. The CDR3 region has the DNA TGTGCCAGCACCCCGACAGGGGTCAACGGCTACACCTTC. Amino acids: CASTPTGVNGYTF.

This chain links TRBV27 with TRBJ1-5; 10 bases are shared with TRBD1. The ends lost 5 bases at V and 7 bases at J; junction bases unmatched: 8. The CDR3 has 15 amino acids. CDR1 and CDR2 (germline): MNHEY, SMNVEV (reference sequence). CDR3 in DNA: TGTGCCAGCAGTCCGAGACAGGGGGCACGGCAGCCCCAGCATTTT. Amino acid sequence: CASSPRQGARQPQHF.

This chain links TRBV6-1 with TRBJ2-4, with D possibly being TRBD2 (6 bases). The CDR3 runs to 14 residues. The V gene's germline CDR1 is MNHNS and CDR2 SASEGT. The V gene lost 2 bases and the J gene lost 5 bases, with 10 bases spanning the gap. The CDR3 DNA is TGTGCCAGCAGTGAACTGGGACTTCAAAACATTCAGTACTTC. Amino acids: CASSELGLQNIQYF.

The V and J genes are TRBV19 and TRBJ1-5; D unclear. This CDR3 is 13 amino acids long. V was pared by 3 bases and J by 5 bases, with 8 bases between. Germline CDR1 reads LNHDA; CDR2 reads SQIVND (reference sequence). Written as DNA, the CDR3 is TGTGCCAGTAGTATGCGGGGAGATCAGCCCCAGCATTTT. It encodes CASSMRGDQPQHF.

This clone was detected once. The CDR3 sequence is CASSIETGEIYNSPLHF. The CDR3 DNA is TGTGCCAGTAGTATAGAGACAGGGGAGATCTATAATTCACCCCTCCACTTT. This chain joins TRBV19 and TRBJ1-6; 8 bases are shared with TRBD1. Losses at the gene ends were 0 bases for V and 3 bases for J; bases not matched to a gene: 4. The CDR3 length is 17 residues. Germline values: CDR1 LNHDA, CDR2 SQIVND (reference sequence). Full variable domain (outside the CDR3, taken from reference TRBV19 and TRBJ1-6): DGGITQSPKYLFRKEGQNVTLSCEQNLNHDAMYWYRQDPGQGLRLIYYSQIVNDFQKGDIAEGYSVSREKKESFPLTVTSAQKNPTAFYLCASSIETGEIYNSPLHFGNGTRLTVT.

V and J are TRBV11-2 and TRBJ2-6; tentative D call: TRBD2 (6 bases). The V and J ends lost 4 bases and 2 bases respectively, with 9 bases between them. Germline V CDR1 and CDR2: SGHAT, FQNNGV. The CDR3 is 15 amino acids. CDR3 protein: CASSSPGAGANVLTF. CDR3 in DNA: TGTGCCAGCAGCTCACCGGGGGCTGGGGCCAACGTCCTGACTTTC.

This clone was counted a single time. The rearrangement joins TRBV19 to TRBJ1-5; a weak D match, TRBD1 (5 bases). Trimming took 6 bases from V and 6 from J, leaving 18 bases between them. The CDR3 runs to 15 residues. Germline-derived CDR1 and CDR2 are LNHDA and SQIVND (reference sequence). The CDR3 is CASRPERGGVQPQHF. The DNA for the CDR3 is TGTGCCAGTAGGCCCGAACGGGGGGGGGTTCAGCCCCAGCATTTT.

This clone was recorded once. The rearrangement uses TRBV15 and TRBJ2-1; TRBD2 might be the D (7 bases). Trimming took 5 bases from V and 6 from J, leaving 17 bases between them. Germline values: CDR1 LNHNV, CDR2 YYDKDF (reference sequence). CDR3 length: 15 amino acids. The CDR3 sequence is CATSGGRGPPNEQFF. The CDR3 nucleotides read TGTGCCACCAGCGGTGGGCGGGGGCCGCCCAATGAGCAGTTCTTC.

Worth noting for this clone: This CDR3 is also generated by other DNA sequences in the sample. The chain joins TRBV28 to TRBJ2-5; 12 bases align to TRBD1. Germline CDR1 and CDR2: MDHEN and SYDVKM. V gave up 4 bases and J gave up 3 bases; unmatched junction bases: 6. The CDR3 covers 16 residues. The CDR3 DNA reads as TGTGCCAGCAGTTCTCCCGGGACAGGGGGCGAAGAGACCCAGTACTTC. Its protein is CASSSPGTGGEETQYF.

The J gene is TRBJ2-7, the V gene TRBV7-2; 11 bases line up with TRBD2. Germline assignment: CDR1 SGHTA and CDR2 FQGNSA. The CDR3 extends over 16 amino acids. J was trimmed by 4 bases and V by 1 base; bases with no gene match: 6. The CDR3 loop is CASSLVTSGGGYEQYF. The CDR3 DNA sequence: TGTGCCAGCAGCTTAGTAACTAGCGGGGGTGGGTACGAGCAGTACTTC.

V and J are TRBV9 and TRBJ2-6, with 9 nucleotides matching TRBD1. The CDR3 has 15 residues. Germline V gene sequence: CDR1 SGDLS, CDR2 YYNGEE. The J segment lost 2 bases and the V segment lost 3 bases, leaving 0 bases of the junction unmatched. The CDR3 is CASSGQGAGANVLTF. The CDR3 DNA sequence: TGTGCCAGCAGCGGACAGGGGGCTGGGGCCAACGTCCTGACTTTC.